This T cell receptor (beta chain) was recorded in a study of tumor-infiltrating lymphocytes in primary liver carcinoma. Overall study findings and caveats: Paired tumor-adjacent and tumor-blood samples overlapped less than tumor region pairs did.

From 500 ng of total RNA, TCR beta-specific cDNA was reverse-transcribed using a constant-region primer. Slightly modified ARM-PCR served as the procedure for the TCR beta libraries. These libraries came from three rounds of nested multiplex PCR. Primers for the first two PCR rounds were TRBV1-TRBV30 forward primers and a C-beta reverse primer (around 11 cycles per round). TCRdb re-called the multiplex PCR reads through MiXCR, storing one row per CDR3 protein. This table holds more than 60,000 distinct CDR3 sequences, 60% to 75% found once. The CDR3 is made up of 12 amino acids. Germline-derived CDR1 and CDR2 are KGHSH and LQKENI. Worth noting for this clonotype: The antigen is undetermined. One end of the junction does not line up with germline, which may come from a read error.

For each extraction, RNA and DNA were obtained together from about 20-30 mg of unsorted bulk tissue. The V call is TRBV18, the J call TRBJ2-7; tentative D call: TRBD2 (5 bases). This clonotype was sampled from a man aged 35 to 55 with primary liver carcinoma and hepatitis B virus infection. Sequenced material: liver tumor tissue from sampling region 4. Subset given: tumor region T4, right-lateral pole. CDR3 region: CVSSPDSYEQYF. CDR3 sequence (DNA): TGTGTCAGCTCACCGGACTCGTACGAGCAGTACTTC. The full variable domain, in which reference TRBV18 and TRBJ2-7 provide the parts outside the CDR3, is NAGVMQNPRHLVRRRGQEARLRCSPMKGHSHVYWYRQLPEEGLKFMVYLQKENIIDESGMPKERFSAEFPKEGPSILRIQQVVRGDSAAYFCVSSPDSYEQYFGPGTRLTVT.